The 3 T cell receptor beta chains in this list originate from one sample, sequenced in a study of blood T cell repertoires in COVID-19 (dated by TCRdb to 2019 to 2021). The library was produced with the immunoSEQ multiplex PCR assay. In TCRdb, the immuneACCESS table is reduced to in-frame sequences with V and J assigned. These tables do not hold every clone; where another copy was compared, an unresolved V gene accounts for under half, and the others remain unexplained. A total of 200,000 to 250,000 clones appear in this sample, 81% of them only once. 8% to 9.5% of the sample belongs to the ten largest clones. What was sequenced was PBMCs or T cells enriched from blood (not recorded which). The receptors were sampled from a woman aged 45-65 years with acute COVID-19.

The chain couples TRBV28 to TRBJ1-1, with 7 bases identical to TRBD1. The trim removed 5 bases at V and 1 base at J, leaving 7 bases unmatched. The CDR3 sequence is 15 residues long. Germline CDR1 is MDHEN and CDR2 is SYDVKM. The CDR3 reads CASSPPGQTNTEAFF. The CDR3 DNA is TGTGCCAGCAGTCCGCCGGGACAGACGAACACTGAAGCTTTCTTT.

This rearrangement joins TRBV7-2 to TRBJ2-2; D is uncertain. The CDR3 loop spans 13 amino acids. V was clipped by 2 bases and J by 2 bases, with 3 bases between them. Germline V gives CDR1 SGHTA, CDR2 FQGNSA. CDR3 residues: CASSLLNTGELFF. As DNA, the CDR3 is TGTGCCAGCAGCTTACTTAACACCGGGGAGCTGTTTTTT.

V is TRBV9 and J is TRBJ2-1; tentative D call: TRBD1 (5 bases). V was clipped by 0 bases and J by 8 bases, with 9 bases between them. This CDR3 comprises 13 residues. Per germline, CDR1 SGDLS and CDR2 YYNGEE. The CDR3 DNA reads as TGTGCCAGCAGCGTAGCTTGGGGCGATGAGCAGTTCTTC. Residues: CASSVAWGDEQFF.